The 20 T cell receptor beta chains below come from one sample, sequenced in a study of T cell clones after liver transplantation. TCRdb's copy holds only in-frame clones and misses some; the assay was immunoSEQ multiplex PCR. The sample yields about 75,000 clones, roughly 84% seen once. Sequences were derived from CD4+ T cells from blood, sampled around 48 months after liver transplant. These receptors were collected from a human patient who received a liver transplant. Some of the T cells may derive from the graft donor.

The genes are TRBV5-4 and TRBJ1-3; 10 nucleotides align to TRBD1. J gave up 0 bases and V 4 bases, and 4 bases lay outside the gene matches. CDR1 is SGHNT and CDR2 is YYREEE in the germline V gene (reference sequence). The CDR3 spans 16 residues. CDR3: CASSETGGRSGNTIYF. The CDR3 DNA reads as TGTGCCAGCAGCGAGACAGGGGGCCGCTCTGGAAACACCATATATTTT. Full variable domain (outside the CDR3, taken from reference TRBV5-4 and TRBJ1-3): ETGVTQSPTHLIKTRGQQVTLRCSSQSGHNTVSWYQQALGQGPQFIFQYYREEENGRGNFPPRFSGLQFPNYSSELNVNALELDDSALYLCASSETGGRSGNTIYFGEGSWLTVV.

The chain is built from TRBV5-6 and TRBJ2-5; 12 bases fit TRBD2. J was trimmed by 5 bases and V by 3 bases; bases with no gene match: 11. The CDR3 contains 17 residues. Germline V gene lookup returns CDR1 SGHDT and CDR2 YYEEEE. The CDR3 DNA reads as TGTGCCAGCAGCTCCGCTGGGGCTAGCGGGAGGGGTGAGACCCAGTACTTC. It specifies CASSSAGASGRGETQYF.

The V call is TRBV27, the J call TRBJ2-3; 13 positions match TRBD2. With 5 bases clipped from V and 1 base from J, the junction kept 6 bases outside the gene matches. The CDR3 runs 17 residues. The V gene's germline CDR1 is MNHEY and CDR2 SMNVEV (reference sequence). The CDR3 here is CASSVGLAGARTDTQYF. The CDR3 DNA follows: TGTGCCAGCAGTGTCGGACTAGCGGGGGCCCGCACAGATACGCAGTATTTT.

This rearrangement joins TRBV6-6 to TRBJ2-1; 9 bases line up with TRBD2. V trimming: 7 bases; J trimming: 5 bases; junction bases outside the gene matches: 12. The CDR3 consists of 16 residues. In germline, CDR1 is MNHNY, CDR2 SVGAGI (reference sequence). CDR3 residues: CASNPSPGGRDNEQFF. CDR3 sequence (DNA): TGTGCCAGCAACCCCTCCCCCGGCGGGAGGGACAATGAGCAGTTCTTC.

The rearrangement links TRBV27 to TRBJ1-2; D remains unclear. V was shortened by 4 bases and J by 1 base, with 22 bases between the two germline ends. The CDR3 is 18 residues long. Germline lookup yields CDR1 MNHEY and CDR2 SMNVEV (reference sequence). The chain's CDR3 is CASSSQRTGNTVNYGYTF. The CDR3 nucleotides read TGTGCCAGCAGTTCACAGCGGACGGGCAATACAGTTAACTATGGCTACACCTTC.

This chain links TRBV5-1 with TRBJ1-2; D is perhaps TRBD1 (5 bases). The CDR3 extends over 15 amino acids. V lost 2 bases, J lost 6 bases, and 17 bases lay in between. The V gene's germline CDR1 is SGHRS and CDR2 YFSETQ. The CDR3 DNA is TGCGCCAGCAGCTTACGACGGGGGACGGTAGATGGCTACACCTTC. This codes for CASSLRRGTVDGYTF.

The CDR3 region has the DNA TGTGCCAGCAGCTTCGGCCTAGCGGAGGGCTACGAGCAGTACTTC. Amino acids: CASSFGLAEGYEQYF. The rearrangement links TRBV7-8 to TRBJ2-7, with TRBD2 matching over 7 bases. This CDR3 is built from 15 residues. The germline V gene encodes CDR1 SGHVS and CDR2 FQNEAQ. V shed 3 bases, J shed 3 bases, and the junction held 8 bases outside the gene matches.

This clone was seen just once. The rearrangement links TRBV10-3 to TRBJ1-2; the match to TRBD1 covers 7 bases. The CDR3 totals 14 residues. Trimming took 1 base from V and 8 from J; bases not matched to a gene: 7. The V gene's germline CDR1 is ENHRY and CDR2 SYGVKD. CDR3 in amino acids: CAISEYDRGGGYTF. The CDR3 region has the DNA TGTGCCATCAGTGAGTATGACCGAGGGGGCGGCTACACCTTC.

This sequence joins TRBV10-2 and TRBJ1-5, with D hard to call. This CDR3 spans 12 amino acids. Germline CDR1 is WSHSY and CDR2 is SAAADI. V was shortened by 3 bases and J by 6 bases, with 6 bases between the two germline ends. The CDR3 loop is CASSEVPQPQHF. The DNA for the CDR3 is TGCGCCAGCAGTGAAGTCCCTCAGCCCCAGCATTTT.

This chain uses TRBV6-1 with TRBJ2-7; D unclear. V was clipped by 2 bases and J by 4 bases, with 9 bases between them. CDR1 and CDR2 (germline): MNHNS, SASEGT. There are 13 residues in the CDR3. The CDR3 region is CASSEIRGYEQYF. The CDR3 DNA reads TGTGCCAGCAGTGAAATTCGTGGTTACGAGCAGTACTTC.

This chain uses TRBV5-4 with TRBJ2-7; 13 bases agree with TRBD2. The V and J ends lost 4 bases and 3 bases, in that order; junction bases with no gene match: 4. Germline CDR1 is SGHNT and CDR2 is YYREEE (reference sequence). CDR3 length equals 15 residues. For the CDR3, the DNA is TGTGCCAGCAGCCAGGGACTAGCGGGAAACTACGAGCAGTACTTC. Protein product: CASSQGLAGNYEQYF.

This chain connects TRBV2 to TRBJ2-4; no firm D call. The germline CDR1 and CDR2 sequences are SNHLY and FYNNEI. This CDR3 is 14 amino acids long. V was shortened by 2 bases and J by 0 bases, with 5 bases between the two germline ends. CDR3 residues: CASSETEAKNIQYF. CDR3 in DNA: TGTGCCAGCAGTGAAACTGAAGCCAAAAACATTCAGTACTTC.

The V call is TRBV28, the J call TRBJ2-2; TRBD1 aligns across 9 bases. The germline CDR1 and CDR2 sequences are MDHEN and SYDVKM. V was pared by 8 bases and J by 3 bases, with 7 bases of the junction left unmatched. The CDR3 loop spans 15 amino acids. CDR3 DNA sequence: TGTGCCAGCGCACCGGGACAGGGTGACACCGGGGAGCTGTTTTTT. Translated: CASAPGQGDTGELFF. Full variable domain (remainder filled in from reference TRBV28 and TRBJ2-2): DVKVTQSSRYLVKRTGEKVFLECVQDMDHENMFWYRQDPGLGLRLIYFSYDVKMKEKGDIPEGYSVSREKKERFSLILESASTNQTSMYLCASAPGQGDTGELFFGEGSRLTVL.

V gene TRBV6-5 combines with J gene TRBJ2-7; 9 positions agree with TRBD1. The CDR3 is made up of 15 amino acids. With V trimmed by 2 bases and J by 2 bases, 4 bases remained unmatched. Germline V lookup: CDR1 MNHEY, CDR2 SVGAGI. As DNA, the CDR3 is TGTGCCAGCAGTTACGCCGGACAGGGGACCTACGAGCAGTACTTC. This codes for CASSYAGQGTYEQYF.

V and J are TRBV6-1 and TRBJ1-5, with TRBD1 identical over 9 bases. The length of the CDR3 is 15 residues. The germline gives CDR1 MNHNS, CDR2 SASEGT. Trimming cost V 8 bases and J 0 bases; bases outside gene matches: 5. CDR3 residues: CASGTGQGSNQPQHF. DNA for the CDR3: TGTGCCAGCGGAACGGGACAGGGTAGCAATCAGCCCCAGCATTTT.

The V call is TRBV7-9, the J call TRBJ1-4; D not certain. CDR1 and CDR2 from the germline V gene are SEHNR and FQNEAQ (reference sequence). CDR3 length equals 14 residues. V lost 5 bases, J lost 6 bases, and 13 bases lay in between. The CDR3, as DNA: TGTGCCAGCAGCGTCGGAGGTGGAGATGAAAAACTGTTTTTT. It codes for CASSVGGGDEKLFF. The full variable domain, with the rest looked up from reference TRBV7-9 and TRBJ1-4, is DTGVSQNPRHKITKRGQNVTFRCDPISEHNRLYWYRQTLGQGPEFLTYFQNEAQLEKSRLLSDRFSAERPKGSFSTLEIQRTEQGDSAMYLCASSVGGGDEKLFFGSGTQLSVL.

This clone has more than one count but fewer than ten. The chain combines TRBV7-9 with TRBJ2-6; tentatively, D is TRBD1 or TRBD2 (5 bases each). The CDR3 extends over 16 amino acids. Germline values: CDR1 SEHNR, CDR2 FQNEAQ (reference sequence). The V end lost 3 bases, the J end lost 2 bases, and 11 bases lay between the germline ends. The CDR3 region is CASSFGRGAGANVLTF. The CDR3 DNA sequence: TGTGCCAGCAGCTTTGGTCGAGGGGCTGGGGCCAACGTCCTGACTTTC.

The V and J genes are TRBV11-2 and TRBJ2-1; TRBD2 agrees at 14 bases. Per the germline V gene, CDR1 is SGHAT and CDR2 is FQNNGV. CDR3 size: 16 residues. The J segment lost 6 bases and the V segment lost 3 bases, leaving 4 bases of the junction unmatched. CDR3: CASSFFGTSGSNEQFF. For the CDR3, the DNA is TGTGCCAGCAGCTTCTTTGGGACTAGCGGGAGCAATGAGCAGTTCTTC. The full variable domain, completed using reference TRBV11-2 and TRBJ2-1, is EAGVAQSPRYKIIEKRQSVAFWCNPISGHATLYWYQQILGQGPKLLIQFQNNGVVDDSQLPKDRFSAERLKGVDSTLKIQPAKLEDSAVYLCASSFFGTSGSNEQFFGPGTRLTVL.

The rearrangement links TRBV29-1 to TRBJ2-3; D not certain. V was pared by 0 bases and J by 6 bases, with 4 bases between. CDR3 length equals 11 residues. In germline, CDR1 is SQVTM, CDR2 ANQGSEA. This chain's CDR3 is CSVEEVDTQYF. The CDR3 DNA follows: TGCAGCGTTGAAGAAGTGGATACGCAGTATTTT.

The chain links TRBV10-3 to TRBJ1-1, with 7 bases that match TRBD1. Germline V CDR1 and CDR2: ENHRY, SYGVKD. V lost 0 bases to trimming and J lost 11 bases; unmatched junction nucleotides: 6. CDR3 length equals 13 residues. CDR3 DNA sequence: TGTGCCATCAGTGAGTCGGGGGACAGAGGCGCTTTCTTT. This gives the protein CAISESGDRGAFF.